The clone carrying this T cell receptor beta chain showed up just a few times. MiXCR, run by TCRdb on the RT-PCR reads, gives a single entry per CDR3 protein. The table lists 750,000 to 850,000 distinct CDR3 sequences, around 20% of them singletons. This sample is part of a study of response to subunit inactivated influenza vaccine. Germline V gene data show CDR1 as SGDLS and CDR2 as YYNGEE. This CDR3 has 14 amino acids. V was clipped by 3 bases and J by 4 bases, with 12 bases between them. The receptor's source is a man between 45 and 60 years old who received an inactivated influenza vaccine. Source: PBMCs from blood, taken 5 to 6 days after vaccination. The chain recombines TRBV9 with TRBJ2-3; D unresolved. The chain's CDR3 is CASSAYDSSDTQYF. In DNA, the CDR3 is TGTGCCAGCAGCGCCTACGACTCATCAGATACGCAGTATTTT. Together with reference TRBV9 and TRBJ2-3, the CDR3 gives the full variable domain: DSGVTQTPKHLITATGQRVTLRCSPRSGDLSVYWYQQSLDQGLQFLIQYYNGEERAKGNILERFSAQQFPDLHSELNLSSLELGDSALYFCASSAYDSSDTQYFGPGTRLTVL.